Below are 24 T cell receptor beta chains sequenced from a single sample in a study of T cell responses to AZD1222 COVID-19 vaccine. Method: immunoSEQ multiplex PCR; TCRdb's copy keeps in-frame clones and lacks some. The data contain about 76,000 clones, about 74% of them seen just once; the ten biggest clones take up 27%. The sample was peripheral blood, taken 28 days after the second dose of the MenACWY control vaccine. The receptors stem from an adult who received the MenACWY meningococcal vaccine as a control.

The V gene is TRBV4-2, the J gene TRBJ1-4; 7 nucleotides agree with TRBD1. J gave up 8 bases and V 4 bases, and 13 bases lay outside the gene matches. Germline loops: CDR1 LGHNA, CDR2 YNFKEQ. The CDR3 spans 16 residues. CDR3 sequence: CASSLQPTGFDEKLFF. The DNA for the CDR3 is TGTGCCAGCAGCCTACAACCGACAGGGTTTGACGAAAAACTGTTTTTT.

The CDR3 DNA reads TGTGCCAGCAGCCCGGGGGGAAGTCCCCTCCACTTT. Translated: CASSPGGSPLHF. The chain links TRBV2 to TRBJ1-6; D perhaps matches TRBD1 (5 bases). This CDR3 is built from 12 residues. V was pared by 6 bases and J by 13 bases, with 13 bases between. CDR1 and CDR2 from the germline V gene are SNHLY and FYNNEI.

This CDR3 reads CASGRTAIPYSTGNTIYF. The CDR3 DNA follows: TGTGCCAGCGGTAGGACAGCCATCCCCTACTCGACTGGAAACACCATATATTTT. The chain recombines TRBV5-5 with TRBJ1-3, with D perhaps TRBD1 (6 bases). V was clipped by 7 bases and J by 2 bases, with 25 bases between them. The CDR3 contains 18 residues. CDR1 is SGHKS, CDR2 YYEKEE, per germline (reference sequence).

The J gene is TRBJ2-3, the V gene TRBV19, with D possibly being TRBD1 (6 bases). CDR3 size: 14 residues. Trimming took 6 bases from V and 0 from J, leaving 10 bases between them. Germline V lookup: CDR1 LNHDA, CDR2 SQIVND (reference sequence). This CDR3 reads CASSQGLSTDTQYF. As DNA, the CDR3 is TGTGCCAGTAGCCAGGGGCTGAGCACAGATACGCAGTATTTT.

The genes are TRBV6-1 and TRBJ2-4, with D unclear. V dropped 3 bases and J dropped 8 bases, with 14 bases sitting between them. The germline V gene encodes CDR1 MNHNS and CDR2 SASEGT. This CDR3 is built from 14 residues. For the CDR3, the DNA is TGTGCCAGCAGTGAGTCCCAGACGGCATACATTCAGTACTTC. Translating gives CASSESQTAYIQYF.

In this sample, this clone turned up a few times. The chain recombines TRBV5-1 with TRBJ1-5, with no clear D. The CDR3 is made up of 13 amino acids. In germline, CDR1 is SGHRS, CDR2 YFSETQ. The V end lost 0 bases, the J end lost 5 bases, and 6 bases lay between the germline ends. CDR3 coding DNA: TGCGCCAGCAGCTTGGGGGTGGATCAGCCCCAGCATTTT. Translated, it gives CASSLGVDQPQHF. Variable domain in full (rest from reference TRBV5-1 and TRBJ1-5): KAGVTQTPRYLIKTRGQQVTLSCSPISGHRSVSWYQQTPGQGLQFLFEYFSETQRNKGNFPGRFSGRQFSNSRSEMNVSTLELGDSALYLCASSLGVDQPQHFGDGTRLSIL.

This clone was seen more than once but under ten times. The chain recombines TRBV7-9 with TRBJ1-2, with D hard to call. The CDR3 is made up of 13 amino acids. Germline lookup yields CDR1 SEHNR and CDR2 FQNEAQ (reference sequence). The ends were cut back, 5 bases at V and 2 bases at J, with 9 bases in the middle. CDR3 sequence: CASSEDSNYGYTF. As DNA, the CDR3 is TGTGCCAGCAGCGAAGACTCGAACTATGGCTACACCTTC.

The chain has TRBV5-5 and TRBJ1-2, with D perhaps TRBD1 (5 bases). V lost 0 bases, J lost 5 bases, and 11 bases lay in between. The CDR3 loop spans 14 amino acids. Germline loops: CDR1 SGHKS, CDR2 YYEKEE (reference sequence). The CDR3 bases are TGTGCCAGCAGCTTGGAGCGGGGGTGGTATGGCTACACCTTC. This encodes CASSLERGWYGYTF.

The rearrangement links TRBV28 to TRBJ2-7; 8 bases are shared with TRBD1. With 5 bases clipped from V and 4 bases from J, the junction kept 7 bases outside the gene matches. The CDR3 length is 14 residues. CDR1 and CDR2 from the germline V gene are MDHEN and SYDVKM. Here the CDR3 reads CASSRTGMSYEQYF. The CDR3 nucleotides read TGTGCCAGCAGTCGGACAGGGATGTCTTACGAGCAGTACTTC.

In this sample, this clone turned up a few times. V usage is TRBV3-1 (or the pseudogene TRBV3-2) and J usage is TRBJ1-4; 9 nucleotides agree with TRBD1. The CDR3 sequence is 15 residues long. Germline values: CDR1 LGHDT, CDR2 YNNKEL (reference sequence). With 2 bases clipped from V and 4 bases from J, the junction kept 2 bases outside the gene matches. DNA for the CDR3: TGTGCCAGCAGCCAAAGGACAGGGGATAATGAAAAACTGTTTTTT. This encodes CASSQRTGDNEKLFF.

This chain connects TRBV4-1 to TRBJ2-7; 8 bases match TRBD1. This CDR3 region has 15 residues. Germline V gene lookup returns CDR1 MGHRA and CDR2 YSYEKL. V lost 1 base, J lost 3 bases, and 5 bases stayed unmatched. The CDR3: CASSQGTGSIYEQYF. CDR3 bases: TGCGCCAGCAGCCAAGGGACAGGGTCGATCTACGAGCAGTACTTC.

The V gene is TRBV19, the J gene TRBJ2-1; the match to TRBD2 covers 7 bases. The V gene's germline CDR1 is LNHDA and CDR2 SQIVND (reference sequence). The CDR3 consists of 15 residues. With V trimmed by 3 bases and J by 2 bases, 4 bases remained unmatched. The DNA for the CDR3 is TGTGCCAGTAGTATGGGAGGGAGGGCCTACAATGAGCAGTTCTTC. Encoded protein: CASSMGGRAYNEQFF.

Here the CDR3 DNA reads TGCGCCAGCAGCCCTGGCATGGGGACAGGGATGTACGAGCAGTACTTC. It yields the protein CASSPGMGTGMYEQYF. This chain joins TRBV5-1 and TRBJ2-7, with TRBD1 identical over 9 bases. The CDR3 contains 16 residues. Germline V lookup: CDR1 SGHRS, CDR2 YFSETQ. The ends lost 4 bases at V and 4 bases at J; junction bases unmatched: 12. The entire variable domain, with the rest obtained from reference TRBV5-1 and TRBJ2-7, is as follows: KAGVTQTPRYLIKTRGQQVTLSCSPISGHRSVSWYQQTPGQGLQFLFEYFSETQRNKGNFPGRFSGRQFSNSRSEMNVSTLELGDSALYLCASSPGMGTGMYEQYFGPGTRLTVT.

The chain couples TRBV18 to TRBJ1-3; no definite D call. The CDR3 runs to 14 residues. V lost 6 bases and J 0 bases, leaving 9 bases between the germline ends. The V gene's germline CDR1 is KGHSH and CDR2 LQKENI. The CDR3 protein is CASSDGSSGNTIYF. CDR3 DNA sequence: TGTGCCAGCTCCGATGGGAGCTCTGGAAACACCATATATTTT.

The rearrangement joins TRBV18 to TRBJ2-1, with 12 bases lining up with TRBD2. The V and J ends lost 0 bases and 8 bases, in that order; junction bases with no gene match: 2. The CDR3 is made up of 15 amino acids. Germline CDR1 is KGHSH and CDR2 is LQKENI. CDR3 sequence: CASSPPASGRDEQFF. CDR3 sequence (DNA): TGTGCCAGCTCACCACCGGCTAGCGGGAGGGATGAGCAGTTCTTC. Filled out from reference TRBV18 and TRBJ2-1, the complete variable domain reads NAGVMQNPRHLVRRRGQEARLRCSPMKGHSHVYWYRQLPEEGLKFMVYLQKENIIDESGMPKERFSAEFPKEGPSILRIQQVVRGDSAAYFCASSPPASGRDEQFFGPGTRLTVL.

The rearrangement links TRBV21-1 to TRBJ1-4; the table's D call, TRBD1, was not checked against the DNA. TRBV21-1 is a documented pseudogene. The CDR3 has 14 residues. CDR3 in DNA: TGTGCCAGCCAGGGGGGACGGAGAAATGAAAAACTGTTTTTT. Protein product: CASQGGRRNEKLFF.

This clone occurred a few times. The rearrangement links TRBV6-2 or TRBV6-3 to TRBJ2-1, with 13 positions matching TRBD2. Germline V CDR1 and CDR2: MNHEY, SVGEGT. The CDR3 is 16 residues long. Losses at the gene ends were 3 bases for V and 5 bases for J; bases not matched to a gene: 4. Here the CDR3 DNA reads TGTGCCAGCAGTTATAAACTAGCGGGAGGGGACAATGAGCAGTTCTTC. Translating gives CASSYKLAGGDNEQFF.

The chain joins TRBV6-5 to TRBJ2-2; unclear D gene. Trimming took off 6 bases at V and 0 bases at J, with 8 bases between the two ends. This CDR3 spans 14 amino acids. Germline CDR1 MNHEY, CDR2 SVGAGI. The CDR3 sequence is CASRIGSNTGELFF. The CDR3 DNA sequence: TGTGCCAGCAGAATCGGTTCGAACACCGGGGAGCTGTTTTTT.

The chain links TRBV7-9 to TRBJ2-5; 7 bases match TRBD1. Germline V gene sequence: CDR1 SEHNR, CDR2 FQNEAQ (reference sequence). The CDR3 contains 15 residues. V was clipped by 2 bases and J by 3 bases; unmatched bases: 6. The CDR3 protein is CASSLFGTAEETQYF. The CDR3 region has the DNA TGTGCCAGCAGCTTATTTGGGACAGCAGAAGAGACCCAGTACTTC.

This clone occurred a few times. In DNA form, the CDR3 reads TGTGCCAGCAGTGAATTGGGGATTTTAGGCTACACCTTC. The encoded protein is CASSELGILGYTF. The genes are TRBV2 and TRBJ1-2, with D uncertain. Germline V lookup: CDR1 SNHLY, CDR2 FYNNEI. Trimming removed 2 bases at V and 8 bases at J, with 12 bases between. This CDR3 spans 13 amino acids.

The V call is TRBV18, the J call TRBJ2-7; a weak D match, TRBD1 (7 bases). Per germline, CDR1 KGHSH and CDR2 LQKENI. Trimming cost V 2 bases and J 6 bases, with 17 bases left between them. The CDR3 covers 15 residues. This chain's CDR3 is CASSPREVRGVEQYF. The DNA of the CDR3 is TGTGCCAGCTCACCAAGAGAGGTCAGGGGGGTCGAGCAGTACTTC.

The chain combines TRBV13 with TRBJ2-3; D is uncertain. Trimming stripped 0 bases from V and 4 bases from J, with 5 bases between. The germline CDR1 and CDR2 sequences are PRHDT and FYEKMQ (reference sequence). The CDR3 length is 13 residues. This CDR3 is CASSLGGSDTQYF. The CDR3 bases are TGTGCCAGCAGCTTAGGGGGGTCAGATACGCAGTATTTT.

The rearrangement uses TRBV28 and TRBJ2-1; either TRBD1 or TRBD2 may fit D (5 bases each). The germline CDR1 and CDR2 sequences are MDHEN and SYDVKM. CDR3 length: 12 amino acids. V lost 5 bases, J lost 14 bases, and 16 bases lay in between. The CDR3 is CASSTSGTEEFF. As DNA, the CDR3 is TGTGCCAGCAGTACCTCCGGGACGGAGGAGTTCTTC.

This clone was detected a few times. This sequence joins TRBV7-8 and TRBJ2-1; 7 bases agree with TRBD2. CDR1 and CDR2 (germline): SGHVS, FQNEAQ. Trimming removed 0 bases from V and 8 bases from J; junction bases left unmatched: 7. This CDR3 is built from 15 residues. The chain's CDR3 is CASSLAGLPGDEQFF. The DNA of the CDR3 is TGTGCCAGCAGCTTAGCGGGACTACCCGGGGATGAGCAGTTCTTC.